This TCR beta chain appears in the sequencing data of a study of CD8 T cells in Susac syndrome. Turning to the study itself: The Susac syndrome patients that were sequenced included about six with active disease and fewer than 10 in remission. The Susac syndrome patients were therapy-naive, on corticosteroids, or on intravenous immunoglobulin alone at blood draw. Findings of the study overall: Peak Susac CD8+ clonal expansion occurred in TEMRA cells and active patients.

Random hexamers were used to reverse transcribe the RNA input (about 0.5 to 1 ug). Multiplex PCR with immunoSEQ amplified the TCR beta CDR3 across 54 Vbeta and 13 Jbeta. One entry per CDR3 protein results from TCRdb running MiXCR on the immunoSEQ multiplex PCR reads. The sample records tens of thousands of distinct CDR3 sequences, around 96% being singletons. CDR1 and CDR2 (germline): LNHNV, YYDKDF (reference sequence). The CDR3 has 14 residues. Trimming stripped 6 bases from V and 9 bases from J, with 15 bases between. Concerning this clonotype: The antigen is undetermined.

This TCR was sampled from a human donor with Susac syndrome. Sequenced material: CD8+ T cells from PBMCs. The chain links TRBV15 to TRBJ1-6, with D hard to call. The CDR3 DNA sequence: TGTGCCACCAGTAAGAGGGATGTTGGTTCACCCCTCCACTTT. Its protein product is CATSKRDVGSPLHF.